Listed below are T cell receptor beta chains from one sample, sequenced in a study of identical twins. TCRdb redid the calling of the 5' RACE reads with MiXCR, one entry per CDR3 protein. The table has roughly 630,000 distinct CDR3 sequences, about 7.1% seen once. Another study also made use of these data, one on yellow fever vaccine responses in identical twins.

The sequenced sample consisted of PBMCs. Receptors were obtained from a woman under 30 in good health. Both conserved end residues are trimmed from each CDR3. Fields, in order: D gene, V gene, CDR3 length, J gene, CDR3 protein. The D gene is left open where the match is weak.

TRBD1,TRBV5-5,11,TRBJ1-1,ASSLTGKTEAF
NA,TRBV12-3/TRBV12-4,12,TRBJ2-1,ASSSARVYNEQF
NA,TRBV7-8,11,TRBJ2-5,ASVGWGQETQY
TRBD1,TRBV7-9,13,TRBJ2-1,ASSREGQGGHEQF
TRBD1,TRBV29-1,13,TRBJ2-5,SVVNPTGGEETQY
NA,TRBV9,15,TRBJ2-4,ASSVEMGTTFRDIQY
NA,TRBV5-1,14,TRBJ1-5,ASSLTGSGGNQPQH
NA,TRBV29-1,12,TRBJ2-3,SVEGQTSTDTQY
NA,TRBV7-3,11,TRBJ2-4,ASSPSVTSIQY
NA,TRBV7-9,9,TRBJ2-1,ASSSTGEQF
TRBD1,TRBV25-1,13,TRBJ1-1,ASSDLDRESTEAF
TRBD1,TRBV20-1,12,TRBJ2-1,SARTGTVKAEQF
NA,TRBV7-9,14,TRBJ1-1,ASSLSWQGANTEAF
NA,TRBV10-3,16,TRBJ2-5,AISDRTGAIADSETQY
NA,TRBV4-1,13,TRBJ1-5,ASSQSRNSNQPQH
NA,TRBV20-1,11,TRBJ1-4,SATRGMSEKLF
NA,TRBV14,11,TRBJ2-1,ASSQEVGNEQF
TRBD1,TRBV27,11,TRBJ2-7,ASAPDRGYEQY
TRBD1,TRBV11-2,12,TRBJ1-4,ASCPGQTNEKLF
NA,TRBV7-9,12,TRBJ2-7,ASSYVWSPSEQY
NA,TRBV10-3,13,TRBJ2-5,AIGLPGVSGGTQY
TRBD1,TRBV7-6,10,TRBJ2-7,ASSGTGREQY
TRBD1,TRBV5-1,13,TRBJ1-6,ASTGTGGRNSPLH
NA,TRBV12-3/TRBV12-4,14,TRBJ2-3,ASRTLGRGGTDTQY
TRBD1,TRBV24-1,13,TRBJ2-7,ATSDSSGGPYEQY
TRBD2,TRBV6-1,15,TRBJ2-3,ASSGSSGRARTDTQY
NA,TRBV5-1,13,TRBJ2-3,ASSFIDGFTDTQY
NA,TRBV29-1,11,TRBJ1-2,SVAGNSNYGYT
TRBD2,TRBV15,15,TRBJ2-3,ATSSGASGTSTDTQY
NA,TRBV20-1,13,TRBJ1-1,SARVRGLANTEAF
NA,TRBV6-2/TRBV6-3,11,TRBJ2-3,ASSKVETDTQY
TRBD2,TRBV2,10,TRBJ2-7,AGSRDYDEQY
TRBD2,TRBV5-1,14,TRBJ2-1,ASSYLERGAGNEQF
NA,TRBV25-1,12,TRBJ1-2,ASSESGYKGGYT
TRBD2,TRBV15,12,TRBJ2-1,ATSWTSGGYEQF
TRBD1,TRBV5-1,14,TRBJ2-7,ASSSDRGSGSGEQY
NA,TRBV12-3/TRBV12-4,13,TRBJ2-7,ASSPEVYEDGEQY
NA,TRBV10-1,12,TRBJ2-1,ASSESNRAHEQF
TRBD2,TRBV7-6,13,TRBJ2-5,ASSLLAVRGETQY
TRBD2,TRBV7-9,13,TRBJ2-3,ASSPTSENRDTQY
TRBD2,TRBV6-1,15,TRBJ2-1,ASRRSGGLSSYNEQF
NA,TRBV7-8,15,TRBJ2-3,ASLPAPPGPSTDTQY
TRBD2,TRBV4-2,14,TRBJ2-2,ASSQPGTSGPGELF
TRBD1,TRBV29-1,11,TRBJ1-4,STRDRGGEKLF
NA,TRBV2,9,TRBJ1-2,ASTENYGYT
TRBD2,TRBV7-9,13,TRBJ2-3,ASSSSGLSTDTQY
NA,TRBV29-1,11,TRBJ2-1,SVPADTYNEQF
NA,TRBV12-3/TRBV12-4,13,TRBJ2-3,ASSSDVGASDTQY
TRBD2,TRBV7-2,15,TRBJ2-2,ASSSRGTSGYTGELF
TRBD2,TRBV7-2,12,TRBJ2-2,ASSSGLAGGRLF